This T cell receptor beta chain derives from a study of PD-1 blockade in classical Hodgkin lymphoma. The repertoire was sequenced with immunoSEQ multiplex PCR; TCRdb's copy has only in-frame clones and lacks some. The data contain 21,000 or so clones, 85% to 90% of them singletons. This sample's time point: cycle 4 day 1 (C4D1), after more than five weeks of nivolumab. Every patient had relapsed following autologous stem cell transplantation, and cohorts differed in brentuximab vedotin exposure. Sequencing used peripheral blood mononuclear cells (PBMCs), obtained before the fourth cycle of nivolumab. This TCR was sampled from a human donor with classical Hodgkin lymphoma.

The CDR3 loop is CASHFPQGNTEAFF. Here the CDR3 DNA reads TGTGCCAGCCATTTCCCTCAGGGGAACACTGAAGCTTTCTTT. The chain is built from TRBV5-6 and TRBJ1-1; maybe TRBD1 (5 bases). V was shortened by 7 bases and J by 1 base, with 14 bases between the two germline ends. CDR3 length equals 14 residues. From germline, CDR1 is SGHDT and CDR2 YYEEEE.